This TCR beta chain was sequenced in a study of early T cells in non-severe SARS-CoV-2 infection. This clonotype was observed a few times. The ends were cut back, 2 bases at V and 0 bases at J, with 25 bases in the middle. Germline lookup yields CDR1 DFQATT and CDR2 SNEGSKA (reference sequence). The CDR3 totals 19 residues. TCRdb reprocessed the 5' RACE reads via MiXCR and lists one record per CDR3 protein. This repertoire shows more than 60,000 distinct CDR3 sequences, 13% found once; its top ten account for around 6%. The source is an adult who was a healthcare worker with PCR-confirmed SARS-CoV-2 infection or an uninfected control (not recorded which). This sequence joins TRBV20-1 and TRBJ2-5; D possibly corresponds to TRBD1 (6 bases). The sequenced material came from whole blood. The CDR3 reads CSARPGELGFEWNQETQYF. The CDR3 bases are TGCAGTGCTAGACCAGGGGAGCTTGGTTTCGAGTGGAACCAAGAGACCCAGTACTTC.